The TCR beta chain under discussion was sequenced for a study of somatic mutations in cytotoxic T cells in rheumatoid arthritis. This table comes from immunoSEQ multiplex PCR, and its TCRdb copy is limited to in-frame clones, with some not included. The data show around 6,300 clones, under 75% seen once. Between the trimmed V and J ends, which lost 5 bases and 6 bases, there was a span of 16 bases. Germline lookup yields CDR1 LNHDA and CDR2 SQIVND (reference sequence). This CDR3 is built from 14 residues. The chain is built from TRBV19 and TRBJ1-2; the D gene is possibly TRBD1 (6 bases). This receptor was taken from a woman aged 50 to 60 in good health. The sample consisted of CD8+ T cells sorted from blood. CDR3 sequence: CASSPGGLTNGYTF. The CDR3 DNA sequence: TGTGCCAGTAGTCCGGGGGGGCTTACAAATGGCTACACCTTC.